This T cell receptor beta chain was sequenced in a study of cytotoxic CD8 clonotypes in ibrutinib-treated CLL. The overall study: Results showed some 25 partial and 2 complete responses; following median 68 months, approximately 15 remained remitted, roughly 12 advanced. Each sample contained, on average, approximately 270,000 productive templates and 94,000 or so productive rearrangements.

Assay used: immunoSEQ multiplex PCR; TCRdb lists only in-frame clones, some missing. The sample contains 55,000 to 85,000 clones, over 75% of which appear only once. The CDR3 extends over 15 amino acids. Germline V lookup: CDR1 MNHNY, CDR2 SVGAGI (reference sequence). Trimming left V 6 bases short and J 1 base short, with 16 bases between. This rearrangement joins TRBV6-6 to TRBJ2-7; TRBD1 is a possible D gene (6 bases). The TCR comes from a human donor with chronic lymphocytic leukemia. Material: PBMCs, obtained after 12 months of ibrutinib treatment. CDR3 in amino acids: CASSHPPGVSYEQYF. CDR3 nucleotide sequence: TGTGCCAGCAGCCACCCCCCAGGGGTATCCTACGAGCAGTACTTC.